The 13 T cell receptor beta chains in this list originate from one sample, sequenced in a study of cytomegalovirus exposure and HLA in healthy donors. The PCR contained 60 Vbeta and 13 Jbeta primers. Some clones are missing from TCRdb's copy, which holds only in-frame ones; the method was immunoSEQ multiplex PCR. The repertoire has 100,000 to 150,000 clones, 80% to 90% of them found once; the top ten carry 3.6%. The specimen sequenced was PBMCs. These receptors all come from a woman aged 40 to 49 in good health and CMV-seropositive.

DNA for the CDR3: TGTGCCAGTAGTATGGACAGGGAGGCCACTGAAGCTTTCTTT. Its protein is CASSMDREATEAFF. V is TRBV19 and J is TRBJ1-1; 8 nucleotides align to TRBD1. Germline trimming cut 3 bases from V and 4 bases from J; bases unmatched to any gene: 4. Germline values: CDR1 LNHDA, CDR2 SQIVND (reference sequence). The CDR3 sequence is 14 residues long.

This chain uses TRBV9 with TRBJ2-7; 12 nucleotides match TRBD2. The germline V gene has CDR1 SGDLS and CDR2 YYNGEE. V lost 0 bases and J lost 2; bases outside the gene matches: 3. CDR3 size: 16 residues. CDR3: CASSVETSGSPYEQYF. DNA of the CDR3: TGTGCCAGCAGCGTAGAGACTAGCGGGAGTCCCTACGAGCAGTACTTC.

This chain uses TRBV4-1 with TRBJ1-2; no clear D gene. The germline gives CDR1 MGHRA, CDR2 YSYEKL. V was trimmed by 0 bases and J by 0 bases, leaving 8 bases between them. The CDR3 has 15 residues. CDR3 in DNA: TGCGCCAGCAGCCAAGAGATCCGGTCTAACTATGGCTACACCTTC. This codes for CASSQEIRSNYGYTF.

This rearrangement joins TRBV6-1 to TRBJ1-2; the D gene is possibly TRBD1 (5 bases). This CDR3 comprises 16 residues. CDR1 MNHNS and CDR2 SASEGT come from the germline V gene. Trimming stripped 3 bases from V and 0 bases from J, with 14 bases between. The CDR3 sequence is CASSDLPGLANYGYTF. The CDR3, as DNA: TGTGCCAGCAGTGACCTGCCAGGGTTAGCTAACTATGGCTACACCTTC.

This chain joins TRBV10-2 and TRBJ2-7; D might be TRBD2 (5 bases). CDR3 size: 12 residues. From germline, CDR1 is WSHSY and CDR2 SAAADI. The V gene lost 4 bases and the J gene lost 6 bases, with 10 bases spanning the gap. The CDR3 DNA sequence: TGCGCCAGCAGTGGGGGAGCGCGCGAGCAGTACTTC. This translates into CASSGGAREQYF.

The chain carries TRBV15 and TRBJ2-7; 9 positions match TRBD2. J lost 2 bases, V lost 3 bases, and 11 bases had no gene match. This CDR3 is 17 amino acids long. From germline, CDR1 is LNHNV and CDR2 YYDKDF (reference sequence). Written as DNA, the CDR3 is TGTGCCACCAGCAGTACCCGGACTAGCGCAAACCCCTACGAGCAGTACTTC. It encodes CATSSTRTSANPYEQYF. The full variable domain, with the rest looked up from reference TRBV15 and TRBJ2-7, is DAMVIQNPRYQVTQFGKPVTLSCSQTLNHNVMYWYQQKSSQAPKLLFHYYDKDFNNEADTPDNFQSRRPNTSFCFLDIRSPGLGDTAMYLCATSSTRTSANPYEQYFGPGTRLTVT.

This clone was found once. The rearrangement links TRBV7-8 to TRBJ2-1; D is unresolved. The CDR3 runs to 16 residues. V lost 5 bases, J lost 9 bases, and 23 bases lay in between. CDR1 SGHVS and CDR2 FQNEAQ come from the germline V gene. The CDR3 is CASSHTTSGHSREQFF. The CDR3 nucleotides read TGTGCCAGCAGCCACACGACCTCAGGTCACAGTCGTGAGCAGTTCTTC.

The rearrangement links TRBV5-4 to TRBJ2-7; 7 bases agree with TRBD2. The CDR3 sequence is 15 residues long. V shed 4 bases, J shed 4 bases, and the junction held 11 bases outside the gene matches. The germline V gene has CDR1 SGHNT and CDR2 YYREEE (reference sequence). In DNA form, the CDR3 reads TGTGCCAGCAGCCATCCCGGGACTATGGCGTACGAGCAGTACTTC. It encodes CASSHPGTMAYEQYF.

V is TRBV19 and J is TRBJ2-7, with D uncertain. V was shortened by 5 bases and J by 2 bases, with 10 bases between the two germline ends. This CDR3 region has 13 residues. Germline CDR1 LNHDA, CDR2 SQIVND (reference sequence). The CDR3 coding sequence is TGTGCCAGTAGTTTCAGCGCGACCTACGAGCAGTACTTC. Translating gives CASSFSATYEQYF.

The chain has TRBV5-1 and TRBJ2-7, with D perhaps matching TRBD2 (5 bases). Germline CDR1 and CDR2: SGHRS and YFSETQ. The CDR3 consists of 14 residues. V was cut by 4 bases and J by 2 bases, with 13 bases left in between. CDR3 bases: TGCGCCAGCAGCCCCCCGACGGGAACCTACGAGCAGTACTTC. Its translation: CASSPPTGTYEQYF.

V and J are TRBV27 and TRBJ1-1, with a weak D call TRBD1 (5 bases). V lost 8 bases, J lost 6 bases, and 10 bases lay in between. The CDR3 totals 11 residues. Germline V gene data show CDR1 as MNHEY and CDR2 as SMNVEV (reference sequence). CDR3 protein: CASSGMSEAFF. The CDR3, as DNA: TGTGCCAGCTCAGGGATGTCTGAAGCTTTCTTT.

CDR3 protein: CAISETTGNTDTQYF. The CDR3 DNA reads TGTGCCATCAGTGAGACGACAGGGAACACAGATACGCAGTATTTT. V usage is TRBV10-3 and J usage is TRBJ2-3; 7 bases align to TRBD1. The CDR3 is made up of 15 amino acids. The V gene end was trimmed by 2 bases and the J gene end by 2 bases; junction bases not matched to a gene: 4. Germline V gives CDR1 ENHRY, CDR2 SYGVKD.

This chain links TRBV2 with TRBJ2-1; possible D gene TRBD2, 6 bases. The CDR3 consists of 13 residues. The V and J ends lost 6 bases and 4 bases respectively, with 10 bases between them. Germline V gene lookup returns CDR1 SNHLY and CDR2 FYNNEI. The CDR3 here is CASSGTRYNEQFF. CDR3 in DNA: TGTGCCAGCAGCGGGACTCGATACAATGAGCAGTTCTTC.